This T cell receptor (beta chain) was profiled in a study of blood T cell repertoires in COVID-19. The authors' processing: Reference gene primer amplification yielded estimated nucleated cell counts. The protocol was immunoSEQ multiplex PCR, while the TCRdb copy is restricted to in-frame clones and leaves out a portion. For V, J and clone size, that table is used; D and trimming come from the DNA. The sample contains about 83,000 clones, 80% to 90% of which appear only once. The V gene's germline CDR1 is MGHDK and CDR2 SYGVNS. The CDR3 is made up of 15 amino acids. V was cut by 5 bases and J by 3 bases, with 17 bases left in between.

V usage is TRBV25-1 and J usage is TRBJ2-7; TRBD1 is a possible D gene (5 bases). This receptor was obtained from a woman older than 75 with acute or convalescent COVID-19. Sequencing was performed on peripheral blood. CDR3 region: CASSTEGRTSYEQYF. The CDR3 DNA follows: TGTGCCAGCAGTACAGAAGGTCGGACAAGCTACGAGCAGTACTTC.